This is a list of T cell receptor beta chains from one sample in a study of shared clonotypes between healthy human individuals. Produced via immunoSEQ multiplex PCR; TCRdb's table is partial and in-frame only. The sample holds about 960,000 clones; over 75% are singletons and the top ten take roughly 1.5%. Sequenced input: memory CD4+ T cells sorted from blood. The receptor source for this set is a man between 18 and 35 years old in good health. Each CDR3 is given with its conserved first and last residue.

V gene,CDR3 protein
TRBV5-1,CASSSTGEYGYTF
TRBV7-2,CASGTTSSGNTIYF
TRBV2,CASSGRGYYNEQFF
TRBV4-2,CASSQEFKGYTF
TRBV18,CASSPSRGLEQYF
TRBV11-2,CASSLERAETQYF
TRBV6-4,CASTPCGQGHSNQPQHF
TRBV2,CASRSSRGGPSVLTF
TRBV7-2,CASSTGLGYNEQFF
TRBV9,CASSVFGTETDTQYF
TRBV7-8,CASSLGGATEINSPLHF
TRBV7-6,CASSLYGGPDREYTDTQYF
TRBV30,CAWLRDKSNYGYTF
TRBV5-6,CASSLMVDRGSYGYTF
TRBV7-2,CASSPRDRLAKNIQYF
TRBV4-1,CASSQGESGVTEAFF
TRBV30,CAWKRQGEFYGYTF
TRBV4-1,CASSQEGQPHSGNTIYF
TRBV5-1,CASSLEPAGSTDTQYF